This TCR beta chain appears in the sequencing data of a study of blood T cell repertoires in COVID-19. Across the whole study: COVID-19 samples, acute and convalescent, were from the United States, Italy and Spain. The cDNA or gDNA used as material had been derived from T cells, B-cell-depleted T cells, or PBMCs.

Trimming removed 4 bases from V and 0 bases from J, with 10 bases in between. This CDR3 spans 14 amino acids. Per germline, CDR1 ENHRY and CDR2 SYGVKD. Authors' methods: Cell counts per sample came from amplifying reference gene primers. The repertoire was sequenced with immunoSEQ multiplex PCR; TCRdb's copy has only in-frame clones and lacks some. D and trimming were read from the DNA, whereas the V and J calls and clone size are those reported in that table. The sample lists approximately 220,000 clones, 70% to 90% seen once, with almost 4.5% in the top ten. The chain employs TRBV10-3 and TRBJ2-7; TRBD2 might be the D (6 bases). The receptor was derived from a man aged 50-60 years with acute or convalescent COVID-19. Source material: peripheral blood. Written as DNA, the CDR3 is TGTGCCATCAGTGGGAGGGACCACTCCTACGAGCAGTACTTC. Translation gives CAISGRDHSYEQYF.